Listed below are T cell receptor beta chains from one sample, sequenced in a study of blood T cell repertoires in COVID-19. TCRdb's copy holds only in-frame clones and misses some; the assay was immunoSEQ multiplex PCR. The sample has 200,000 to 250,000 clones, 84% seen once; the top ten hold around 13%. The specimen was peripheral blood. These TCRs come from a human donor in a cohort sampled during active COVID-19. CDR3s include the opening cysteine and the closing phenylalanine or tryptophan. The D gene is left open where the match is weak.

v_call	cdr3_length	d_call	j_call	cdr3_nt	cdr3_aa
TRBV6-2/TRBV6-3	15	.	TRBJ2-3	TGTGCCAGCAGCCTCAGGGACTTTAGCACAGATACGCAGTATTTT	CASSLRDFSTDTQYF
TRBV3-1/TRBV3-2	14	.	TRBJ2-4	TGTGCCAGCAGCCAACAGGGCTCCAAAAACATTCAGTACTTC	CASSQQGSKNIQYF
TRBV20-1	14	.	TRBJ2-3	TGCAGTGCTAGTTGGGGAGCTAGCACAGATACGCAGTATTTT	CSASWGASTDTQYF
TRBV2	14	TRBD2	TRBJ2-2	TGTGCCAGCAACGAGCGGGAGAATAGCGGGGAGCTGTTTTTT	CASNERENSGELFF
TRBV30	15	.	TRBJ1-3	TGTGCCTGGAGTAAAGGCGGGGGCTCTGGAAACACCATATATTTT	CAWSKGGGSGNTIYF
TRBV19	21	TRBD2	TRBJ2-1	TGTGCCAGTAGTATACCACCTTGGGCTAGCGGTGCCCCCCCCCTACGGATTGAGCAGTTCTTC	CASSIPPWASGAPPLRIEQFF
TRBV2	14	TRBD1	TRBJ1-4	TGTGCCAGCAACCCGGACAGGGACGATGAAAAACTGTTTTTT	CASNPDRDDEKLFF
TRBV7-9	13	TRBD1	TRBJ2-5	TGTGCCAGCAGCGACGGGACAGAAGAGACCCAGTACTTC	CASSDGTEETQYF
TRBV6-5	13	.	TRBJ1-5	TGTGCCAGCAGCTCGTATAGCAATCAGCCCCAGCATTTT	CASSSYSNQPQHF
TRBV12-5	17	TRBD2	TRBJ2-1	TGTGCTAGGACGACCAGCGGGAGAGGATCCCCGTGGAATGAGCAGTTCTTC	CARTTSGRGSPWNEQFF
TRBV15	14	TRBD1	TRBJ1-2	TGTGCCACCAGCCCGGGACAGGGTAACTATGGCTACACCTTC	CATSPGQGNYGYTF
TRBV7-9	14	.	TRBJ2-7	TGTGCCAGCAGCCAGGGACTTGCCTTTTACGAGCAGTACTTC	CASSQGLAFYEQYF
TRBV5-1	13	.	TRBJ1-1	TGCGCCAGCAGCTCCTCAGGGCAGGGGAGAGCTTTCTTT	CASSSSGQGRAFF
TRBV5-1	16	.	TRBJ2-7	TGCGCCAGCAGCAGCTCCGGGGCCCCCGGGGGCTACGAGCAGTACTTC	CASSSSGAPGGYEQYF
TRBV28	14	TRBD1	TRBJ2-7	TGTGCCAGCAGTATGGACAGGGAGGTCAACGAGCAGTACTTC	CASSMDREVNEQYF
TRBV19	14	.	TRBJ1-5	TGTGCCACCTGGACAGCCTATAGCAATCAGCCCCAGCATTTT	CATWTAYSNQPQHF
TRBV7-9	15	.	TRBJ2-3	TGTGCCAGCAGCTCCCTAGGCGGGGGCACAGATACGCAGTATTTT	CASSSLGGGTDTQYF
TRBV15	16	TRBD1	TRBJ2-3	TGTGCCACCAGCTCGCCCGGGACAGGGTCCACAGATACGCAGTATTTT	CATSSPGTGSTDTQYF
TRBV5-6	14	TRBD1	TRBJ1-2	TGTGCCAGCAGCCTCCGGGACAGACGCCCTAGCTACACCTTC	CASSLRDRRPSYTF
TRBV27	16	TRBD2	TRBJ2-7	TGTGCCAGCAGTCCTAGTTTGAGCGGGAGGTTGTACGAGCAGTACTTC	CASSPSLSGRLYEQYF
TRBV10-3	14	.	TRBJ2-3	TGTGCCACCAAGGGGGTGCCTAGCACAGATACGCAGTATTTT	CATKGVPSTDTQYF
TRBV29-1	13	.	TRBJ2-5	TGCAGCGTTGATCCACAGGGTCGGGAGACCCAGTACTTC	CSVDPQGRETQYF
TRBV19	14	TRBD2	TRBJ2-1	TGTGCCACTAATGGACTAGCGGGTTACAATGAGCAGTTCTTC	CATNGLAGYNEQFF
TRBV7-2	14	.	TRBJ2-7	TGTGCCAGCAGCTTAGCGCCGGGGACCTACGAGCAGTACTTC	CASSLAPGTYEQYF